This T cell receptor beta chain derives from a study of neurological immune-mediated disorders. This clonotype appeared many times. Its target is not known. It was by 5'RACE with 10-nucleotide random UMIs that the cDNA was made. TCRdb reanalysed the 5' RACE reads using MiXCR and keeps one entry per CDR3 protein. Among 90,000 to 100,000 distinct CDR3 sequences, roughly 4% were seen once, and the ten largest hold 5% to 6.5%. Germline V CDR1 and CDR2: SGHAT, FQDESV (reference sequence). Trimming cost V 1 base and J 6 bases, with 10 bases left between them. This CDR3 region has 14 residues. General study findings and limits: The most TCR clonal expansion was seen in HTLV-1-associated myelopathy, whereas the least was seen in multiple sclerosis, below the level in healthy controls. None of the CDR3 amino acid sequences of expanded clones recurred across subjects, suggesting private repertoires in all groups.

The receptor was isolated from a woman between 18 and 29 years old with multiple sclerosis. V gene TRBV11-1 combines with J gene TRBJ2-4; D possibly uses TRBD1 or TRBD2 (5 bases each). Sequencing used PBMCs. CDR3 residues: CASSLDAGRNIQYF. In DNA, the CDR3 is TGTGCCAGCAGCTTAGATGCAGGGAGAAACATTCAGTACTTC.